These T cell receptor beta chains were read from a single sample in a study of shared clonotypes between healthy human individuals. The protocol was immunoSEQ multiplex PCR, while the TCRdb copy is restricted to in-frame clones and leaves out a portion. The table includes roughly 1,100,000 clones, around 74% detected once. The sample consisted of memory CD4+ T cells sorted from blood. Receptors were obtained from a man aged 18 to 29 in good health. CDR3s include the opening cysteine and the closing phenylalanine or tryptophan. A D gene is named only where the DNA matches it firmly. Not all rows give a size; the values are once, few, many and, for expanded clones, a class.

V gene: TRBV2; clone size: .; J gene: TRBJ2-7; D gene: TRBD2; CDR3 DNA: TGTGCCATATCGGGACTAGCGGCATCCGAGCAGTACTTC; CDR3 protein: CAISGLAASEQYF
V gene: TRBV9; clone size: once; J gene: TRBJ2-3; D gene: TRBD2; CDR3 DNA: TGTGCCAGCAGCGAGCGGGGGGGAGATACGCAGTATTTT; CDR3 protein: CASSERGGDTQYF
V gene: TRBV6-6; clone size: .; J gene: TRBJ1-1; D gene: .; CDR3 DNA: TGTGCCAGCAGTTACAGCCTGAACACTGAAGCTTTCTTT; CDR3 protein: CASSYSLNTEAFF
V gene: TRBV19; clone size: few; J gene: TRBJ2-7; D gene: TRBD1; CDR3 DNA: TGTGCCAGTAGCGGACAGGTTTCCTACGAGCAGTACTTC; CDR3 protein: CASSGQVSYEQYF
V gene: TRBV7-2; clone size: .; J gene: TRBJ1-1; D gene: TRBD1; CDR3 DNA: TGTGCCAGCAGCATCCGGACAGGGAACACTGAAGCTTTCTTT; CDR3 protein: CASSIRTGNTEAFF
V gene: TRBV5-1; clone size: .; J gene: TRBJ1-3; D gene: .; CDR3 DNA: TGCGCCAGCAGCTTCGGACAGCTTGGAAACACCATATATTTT; CDR3 protein: CASSFGQLGNTIYF
V gene: TRBV5-1; clone size: .; J gene: TRBJ2-7; D gene: TRBD2; CDR3 DNA: TGCGCCAGCAGCTTGGGATTAGCCCCCTTTAAGTCTAGCGGGTTGTACGAGCAGTACTTC; CDR3 protein: CASSLGLAPFKSSGLYEQYF
V gene: TRBV7-7; clone size: .; J gene: TRBJ2-3; D gene: TRBD2; CDR3 DNA: TGTGCTAGCAGCCTAGCGGGGGGATTCGCAGATACGCAGTATTTT; CDR3 protein: CASSLAGGFADTQYF
V gene: TRBV9; clone size: .; J gene: TRBJ2-7; D gene: TRBD2; CDR3 DNA: TGTGCCAGCAGCGCCGGGACTAGTAGCTTGGAGCAGTACTTC; CDR3 protein: CASSAGTSSLEQYF
V gene: TRBV12-5; clone size: many; J gene: TRBJ2-5; D gene: TRBD1; CDR3 DNA: TGTGCTAGTGGTTTGGTAACAGGGGCTTATGAAGAGACCCAGTACTTC; CDR3 protein: CASGLVTGAYEETQYF
V gene: TRBV6-5; clone size: .; J gene: TRBJ2-3; D gene: TRBD2; CDR3 DNA: TGTGCCAGCAGGGTACTAGCGAGCACAGATACGCAGTATTTT; CDR3 protein: CASRVLASTDTQYF
V gene: TRBV7-2; clone size: .; J gene: TRBJ1-3; D gene: .; CDR3 DNA: TGTGCCAGCAGTTTTATTCAGGGTTCTGGAAACACCATATATTTT; CDR3 protein: CASSFIQGSGNTIYF
V gene: TRBV2; clone size: .; J gene: TRBJ2-5; D gene: .; CDR3 DNA: TGTGCCAGCAGTAGAGACAGGAGTTATCAAGAGACCCAGTACTTC; CDR3 protein: CASSRDRSYQETQYF
V gene: TRBV6-5; clone size: few; J gene: TRBJ2-7; D gene: TRBD2; CDR3 DNA: TGTGCCAGCAGTTACCCCCGGGGGGGGGATGCCTACGAGCAGTACTTC; CDR3 protein: CASSYPRGGDAYEQYF
V gene: TRBV27; clone size: .; J gene: TRBJ1-5; D gene: .; CDR3 DNA: TGTGCCAGCAGTTTAAGCGGGAGCAATCAGCCCCAGCATTTT; CDR3 protein: CASSLSGSNQPQHF
V gene: TRBV11-2; clone size: few; J gene: TRBJ2-7; D gene: .; CDR3 DNA: TGTGCCAGCAGCTTCAACAGGGAGTCAAGCGAGCAGTACTTC; CDR3 protein: CASSFNRESSEQYF
V gene: TRBV6-6; clone size: .; J gene: TRBJ2-2; D gene: .; CDR3 DNA: TGTGCCAGCAGCCCCGGAGTTATGGCCGGGGAGCTGTTTTTT; CDR3 protein: CASSPGVMAGELFF
V gene: TRBV5-1; clone size: .; J gene: TRBJ1-3; D gene: .; CDR3 DNA: TGCGCCAGCAGCTGGGGGTATGTCTCCGGCTCTGGAAACACCATATATTTT; CDR3 protein: CASSWGYVSGSGNTIYF
V gene: TRBV5-1; clone size: .; J gene: TRBJ2-4; D gene: TRBD1; CDR3 DNA: TGCGCCAGCAGCGCATATAAACCGGGACAGGAAAACATTCAGTACTTC; CDR3 protein: CASSAYKPGQENIQYF
V gene: TRBV15; clone size: .; J gene: TRBJ1-6; D gene: .; CDR3 DNA: TGTGCCACCAGGAGCTCCTATAATTCACCCCTCCACTTT; CDR3 protein: CATRSSYNSPLHF
V gene: TRBV2; clone size: .; J gene: TRBJ1-1; D gene: TRBD1; CDR3 DNA: TGTGCCAGCAGTGGACAGGGCTCCACCGAAGCTTTCTTT; CDR3 protein: CASSGQGSTEAFF
V gene: TRBV11-2; clone size: few; J gene: TRBJ2-7; D gene: TRBD1; CDR3 DNA: TGTGCCAGCAGCCGGGACAGGGCTCTCTACGAGCAGTACTTC; CDR3 protein: CASSRDRALYEQYF
V gene: TRBV10-3; clone size: .; J gene: TRBJ2-3; D gene: TRBD2; CDR3 DNA: TGTGCCATCAGCGCGGGGGGTCCAGATACGCAGTATTTT; CDR3 protein: CAISAGGPDTQYF
V gene: TRBV27; clone size: .; J gene: TRBJ2-7; D gene: TRBD1; CDR3 DNA: TGTGCCAGCAGTCCTTTCCGGGACAGTATGCCCGAGCAGTACTTC; CDR3 protein: CASSPFRDSMPEQYF
V gene: TRBV28; clone size: .; J gene: TRBJ1-2; D gene: TRBD1; CDR3 DNA: TGTGCCAGCAATCCGGGGGCCCGGCGGACAGGGAGCAACTACACCTTC; CDR3 protein: CASNPGARRTGSNYTF
V gene: TRBV6-6; clone size: .; J gene: TRBJ2-7; D gene: .; CDR3 DNA: TGTGCCACAGGCAGGGAGTACGAGCAGTACTTC; CDR3 protein: CATGREYEQYF
V gene: TRBV18; clone size: .; J gene: TRBJ1-1; D gene: .; CDR3 DNA: TGTGCCAGCTCACCATTACCAGGGGACACTGAAGCTTTCTTT; CDR3 protein: CASSPLPGDTEAFF
V gene: TRBV7-9; clone size: .; J gene: TRBJ1-1; D gene: .; CDR3 DNA: TGTGCCAGCAGCTTCCAGGACAGCACTGAAGCTTTCTTT; CDR3 protein: CASSFQDSTEAFF
V gene: TRBV19; clone size: few; J gene: TRBJ2-6; D gene: TRBD2; CDR3 DNA: TGTGCCACTATTCCGGGGGGCTCTGGGGCCAACGTCCTGACTTTC; CDR3 protein: CATIPGGSGANVLTF
V gene: TRBV4-1; clone size: .; J gene: TRBJ2-2; D gene: .; CDR3 DNA: TGCGCCAGCAGCCAAGAGGGCAGGACCGGGGAGCTGTTTTTT; CDR3 protein: CASSQEGRTGELFF
V gene: TRBV5-6; clone size: .; J gene: TRBJ1-1; D gene: .; CDR3 DNA: TGTGCCAGCAGCTTGGTTGGCTTTGAAGCTTTCTTT; CDR3 protein: CASSLVGFEAFF
V gene: TRBV28; clone size: .; J gene: TRBJ1-5; D gene: .; CDR3 DNA: TGTGCCAGCAGTTTAGGTATGTCAGATCAGCCCCAGCATTTT; CDR3 protein: CASSLGMSDQPQHF
V gene: TRBV9; clone size: .; J gene: TRBJ2-3; D gene: .; CDR3 DNA: TGTGCCAGCAGCGTGGGAGTCCTCCAAGCGGCAGATACGCAGTATTTT; CDR3 protein: CASSVGVLQAADTQYF
V gene: TRBV5-1; clone size: .; J gene: TRBJ2-7; D gene: TRBD2; CDR3 DNA: TGCGCCAGCAGCTTTTCGGGGGGCGAGCAGTACTTC; CDR3 protein: CASSFSGGEQYF
V gene: TRBV5-6; clone size: .; J gene: TRBJ1-2; D gene: .; CDR3 DNA: TGTGCCAGCAGCTTGGCTGGGGGCTACACCTTC; CDR3 protein: CASSLAGGYTF
V gene: TRBV9; clone size: .; J gene: TRBJ2-2; D gene: TRBD2; CDR3 DNA: TGTGCCAGCAGCGTAAGCCTAGCGGGTAACACCGGGGAGCTGTTTTTT; CDR3 protein: CASSVSLAGNTGELFF
V gene: TRBV11-2; clone size: .; J gene: TRBJ2-1; D gene: TRBD2; CDR3 DNA: TGTGCCAGCAGCTTAGGTGTTAGCGGGCGCCAGCAGTTCTTC; CDR3 protein: CASSLGVSGRQQFF
V gene: TRBV18; clone size: .; J gene: TRBJ2-5; D gene: TRBD1; CDR3 DNA: TGTGCCAGCTCACTAAACAGGGGGCGCGAGGAGACCCAGTACTTC; CDR3 protein: CASSLNRGREETQYF
V gene: TRBV2; clone size: .; J gene: TRBJ2-1; D gene: .; CDR3 DNA: TGTGCCACCGGGTTGGGGCCCTACAATGAGCAGTTCTTC; CDR3 protein: CATGLGPYNEQFF
V gene: TRBV18; clone size: .; J gene: TRBJ1-5; D gene: TRBD1; CDR3 DNA: TGTGCCAGCTCACCATCCACAGGGGACTCTGGGCAGCCCCAGCATTTT; CDR3 protein: CASSPSTGDSGQPQHF
V gene: TRBV5-1; clone size: once; J gene: TRBJ2-4; D gene: .; CDR3 DNA: TGCGCCAGCAGCTTGGGAGACACTAGCCCTGCCAAAAACATTCAGTACTTC; CDR3 protein: CASSLGDTSPAKNIQYF
V gene: TRBV2; clone size: few; J gene: TRBJ2-7; D gene: TRBD1; CDR3 DNA: TGTGCCAGCAGTCTCGACAGGGTAGAAGGCGAGCAGTACTTC; CDR3 protein: CASSLDRVEGEQYF
V gene: TRBV19; clone size: .; J gene: TRBJ2-1; D gene: TRBD2; CDR3 DNA: TGTGCCAGTAGTACTTCGGGACTAGCGGGGGGCCAGACCTACAATGAGCAGTTCTTC; CDR3 protein: CASSTSGLAGGQTYNEQFF
V gene: TRBV5-1; clone size: .; J gene: TRBJ2-5; D gene: .; CDR3 DNA: TGCGCCAGCAGCCGAACAGGGCGGAGCGGAGAGACCCAGTACTTC; CDR3 protein: CASSRTGRSGETQYF